These T cell receptor beta chains were read from a single sample in a study of T cells after yellow fever vaccination. TCRdb processed the 5' RACE reads anew with MiXCR; each CDR3 protein has one entry. The table has over 200,000 distinct CDR3 sequences, 6.5% to 7.5% seen once. The sequencing here drew on CD4+ T cells sorted from PBMCs, taken on the day of the yellow fever booster vaccination. These receptors came from a man under 40 who received the YFV17D yellow fever vaccine. CDR3s include the opening cysteine and the closing phenylalanine or tryptophan. Each record gives: clone size, D gene, J gene, V gene, CDR3 protein, CDR3 DNA. The D gene is left open where the match is weak. Size is omitted from some rows. Given values are once, few, many or a class for expanded clones.

many | - | TRBJ2-5 | TRBV24-1 | CATSRSDQETQYF | TGTGCCACCAGCCGTTCAGACCAAGAGACCCAGTACTTC
- | - | TRBJ2-5 | TRBV15 | CATSGGRTGTQYF | TGTGCCACCAGCGGAGGAAGAACGGGGACCCAGTACTTC
many | - | TRBJ2-7 | TRBV12-3/TRBV12-4 | CASSTSTGPYEQYF | -
- | TRBD2 | TRBJ2-5 | TRBV20-1 | CSASGEGVETQYF | TGCAGTGCTAGTGGGGAGGGCGTGGAGACCCAGTACTTC
many | TRBD2 | TRBJ2-1 | TRBV9 | CASTLGTSGSSQQFF | TGTGCCAGCACCCTGGGGACTAGCGGGAGTAGCCAGCAGTTCTTC
- | - | TRBJ1-2 | TRBV11-2 | CASSLDGPGYTF | TGTGCCAGCAGCTTAGACGGGCCCGGCTACACCTTC
few | - | TRBJ2-5 | TRBV5-1 | CASSSLAGAPVTQYF | TGCGCCAGCAGCTCCCTAGCAGGAGCGCCGGTGACCCAGTACTTC
- | - | TRBJ2-3 | TRBV11-2 | CASSSGGADTQYF | TGTGCCAGCAGCTCCGGCGGCGCAGATACGCAGTATTTT
many | - | TRBJ1-1 | TRBV4-3 | CASSQDGRGFPEAFF | TGCGCCAGCAGCCAAGATGGTAGGGGTTTCCCAGAAGCTTTCTTT
- | - | TRBJ1-2 | TRBV10-3 | CAISADGVVGGYTF | TGTGCCATCAGTGCCGACGGGGTTGTAGGTGGCTACACCTTC
few | TRBD2 | TRBJ2-3 | TRBV5-1 | CASSPSPSGATDTQYF | TGCGCCAGCAGCCCCTCTCCTAGCGGAGCCACAGATACGCAGTATTTT
- | - | TRBJ1-1 | TRBV29-1 | CSGWTPMNTEAFF | TGCAGCGGTTGGACACCTATGAACACTGAAGCTTTCTTT
once | - | TRBJ2-7 | TRBV3-1 | CASSQGSYGEQYF | TGTGCCAGCAGCCAAGGCTCGTATGGCGAGCAGTACTTC
few | TRBD2 | TRBJ2-1 | TRBV7-2 | CASSGGLGDNEQFF | TGTGCCAGCAGCGGAGGACTAGGGGACAATGAGCAGTTCTTC
many | - | TRBJ2-5 | TRBV5-5 | CASSLDRPLGTQYF | TGTGCCAGCAGCTTGGACAGGCCCTTAGGGACCCAGTACTTC
- | - | TRBJ2-7 | TRBV7-2 | CASSRKYEQYF | TGTGCCAGCTCCCGGAAGTACGAGCAGTACTTC
many | - | TRBJ2-4 | TRBV10-1 | CASSPEGAKNIQYF | TGCGCCAGCAGTCCCGAGGGGGCCAAAAACATTCAGTACTTC